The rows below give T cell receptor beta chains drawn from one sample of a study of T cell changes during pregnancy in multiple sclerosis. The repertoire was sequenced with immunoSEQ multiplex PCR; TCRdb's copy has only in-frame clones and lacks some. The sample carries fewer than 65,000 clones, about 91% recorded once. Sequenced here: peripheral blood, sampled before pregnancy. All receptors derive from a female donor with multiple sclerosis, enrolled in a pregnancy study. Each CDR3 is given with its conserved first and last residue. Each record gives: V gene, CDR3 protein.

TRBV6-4,CASSAFREAGANVLTF
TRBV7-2,CASSLTGGREKLFF
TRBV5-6,CASSFMRDGYTF
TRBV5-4,CASSLEGLTGIEAFF
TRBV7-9,CASSPGQGWDTEAFF
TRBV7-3,CASSSIQGADGYTF
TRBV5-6,CASSLAFQTGKGGYTF
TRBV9,CASSVDVGGGWDEQFF
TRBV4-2,CASSLTRGGNTEAFF
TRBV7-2,CASSNRDRVSGYTF
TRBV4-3,CASSQDLSQGVKQPQHF
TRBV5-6,CASSLGGTGLFGNQPQHF
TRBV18,CASSPGTSGGDTQYF
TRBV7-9,CASSRVQGEAFF
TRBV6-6,CASSYWTGGFYNEQFF
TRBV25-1,CASSELSGGASYEQYF
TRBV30,CAWTQGNSPLHF
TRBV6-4,CASSPTASGGGTDTQYF
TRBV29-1,CSVEAPGGQNTEAFF
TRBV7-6,CASRRGGQHTGELFF
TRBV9,CASSIDPGQGLRYEQYF
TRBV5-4,CASSLRQVNEQFF
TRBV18,CASSTGTDTQYF
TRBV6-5,CASSLHGGNNEQFF
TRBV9,CASSVAWAGLGDTEAFF
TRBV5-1,CASCTGTSGTDTQYF
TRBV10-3,CAIRPRGEPGQWTDTQYF
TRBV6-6,CASSPRDRVNYGYTF
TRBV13,CASSSLRGSGETQYF
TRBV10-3,CAISGPYNEQFF
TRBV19,CASSIELDRAGYGYTF
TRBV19,CASSIVATGVNQPQHF
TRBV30,CAWRATGGITEAFF
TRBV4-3,CASSQEDRVDEQYF
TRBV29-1,CSVESGGTGSEQYF
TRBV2,CASSSNRGETQYF